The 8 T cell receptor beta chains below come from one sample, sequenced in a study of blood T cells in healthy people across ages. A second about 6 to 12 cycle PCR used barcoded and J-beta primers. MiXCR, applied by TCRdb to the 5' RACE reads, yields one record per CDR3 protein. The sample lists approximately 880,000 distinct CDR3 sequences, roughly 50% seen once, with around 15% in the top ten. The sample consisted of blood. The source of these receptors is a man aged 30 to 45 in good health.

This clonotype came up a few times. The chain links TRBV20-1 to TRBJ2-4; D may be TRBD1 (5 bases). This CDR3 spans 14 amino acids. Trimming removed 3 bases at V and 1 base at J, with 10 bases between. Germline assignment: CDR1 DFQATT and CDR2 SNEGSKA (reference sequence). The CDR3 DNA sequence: TGCAGTGCTAGCTCACAGGTGGCCAAAAACATTCAGTACTTC. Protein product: CSASSQVAKNIQYF.

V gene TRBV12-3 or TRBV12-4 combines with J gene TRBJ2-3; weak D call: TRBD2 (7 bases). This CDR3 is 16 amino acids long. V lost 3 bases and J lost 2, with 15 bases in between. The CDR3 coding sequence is TGTGCCAGCAGTTTGGGGAGGGGGACCACCACAGATACGCAGTATTTT. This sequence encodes CASSLGRGTTTDTQYF.

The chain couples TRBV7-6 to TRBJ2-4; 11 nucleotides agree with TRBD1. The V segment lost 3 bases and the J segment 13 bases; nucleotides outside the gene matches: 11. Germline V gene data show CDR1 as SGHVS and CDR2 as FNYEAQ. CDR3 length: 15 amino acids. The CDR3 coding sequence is TGTGCCAGCAGCTTTAACGGACAGGGGGCAGAGGAGCAGTACTTC. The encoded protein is CASSFNGQGAEEQYF.

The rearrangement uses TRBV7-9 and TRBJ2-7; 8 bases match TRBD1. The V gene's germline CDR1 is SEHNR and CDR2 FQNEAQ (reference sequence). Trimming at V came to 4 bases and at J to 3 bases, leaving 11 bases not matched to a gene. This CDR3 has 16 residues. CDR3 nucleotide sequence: TGTGCCAGCAGCTCTCACAGGGGGTTGGACTACTACGAGCAGTACTTC. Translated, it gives CASSSHRGLDYYEQYF.

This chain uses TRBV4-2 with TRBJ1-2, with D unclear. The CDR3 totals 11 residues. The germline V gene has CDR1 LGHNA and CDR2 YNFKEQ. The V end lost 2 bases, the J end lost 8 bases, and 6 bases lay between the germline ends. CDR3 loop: CASSQYEGYTF. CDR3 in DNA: TGTGCCAGCAGCCAATACGAGGGCTACACCTTC.

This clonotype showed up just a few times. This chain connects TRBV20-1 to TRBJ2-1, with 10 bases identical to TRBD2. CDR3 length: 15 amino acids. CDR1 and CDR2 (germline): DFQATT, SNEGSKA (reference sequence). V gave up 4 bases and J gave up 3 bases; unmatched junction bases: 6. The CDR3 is CSATPSGGHYNEQFF. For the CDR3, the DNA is TGCAGTGCTACCCCTAGCGGGGGCCACTACAATGAGCAGTTCTTC.

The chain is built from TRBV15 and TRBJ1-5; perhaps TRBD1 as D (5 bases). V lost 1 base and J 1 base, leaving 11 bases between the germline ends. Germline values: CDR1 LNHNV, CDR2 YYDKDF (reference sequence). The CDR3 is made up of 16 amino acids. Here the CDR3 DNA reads TGTGCCACCAGCAGAGCGCAGGGCGCCAGCAATCAGCCCCAGCATTTT. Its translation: CATSRAQGASNQPQHF. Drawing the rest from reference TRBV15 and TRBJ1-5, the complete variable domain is DAMVIQNPRYQVTQFGKPVTLSCSQTLNHNVMYWYQQKSSQAPKLLFHYYDKDFNNEADTPDNFQSRRPNTSFCFLDIRSPGLGDTAMYLCATSRAQGASNQPQHFGDGTRLSIL.

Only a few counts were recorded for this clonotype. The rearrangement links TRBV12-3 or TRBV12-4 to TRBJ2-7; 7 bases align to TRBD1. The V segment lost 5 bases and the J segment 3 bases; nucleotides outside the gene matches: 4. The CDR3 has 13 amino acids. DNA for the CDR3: TGTGCCAGCAGTGGCCGACAGGGCTACGAGCAGTACTTC. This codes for CASSGRQGYEQYF.